This T cell receptor (beta chain) was documented in a study of T cell repertoires in cytomegalovirus infection. Study-wide results and caveats: Cumulated frequencies of public TCR beta families served to identify carriers of CMV plus the relevant HLA. HLA-C-restricted CMV clonotypes gave the most frequent clonotype in two of eight donors.

TCRdb reprocessed the reads via MiXCR and lists one record per CDR3 protein. The data contain some 350,000 distinct CDR3 sequences, approximately 30% of them singletons. The V gene end was trimmed by 6 bases and the J gene end by 0 bases; junction bases not matched to a gene: 4. The CDR3 is 16 residues long. Germline V CDR1 and CDR2: MNHNY, SVGAGI (reference sequence). For this clonotype: Its antigen is still unknown.

The sequence was obtained from a human donor in good health (CMV status not recorded). Some clones in this sample may be carry-over from other donors' samples. The chain has TRBV6-6 and TRBJ1-6; TRBD1 matches at 8 bases. The source was cultured PBMCs, collected from culture after CMV antigen stimulation. The CDR3 spells CASSQTGGSYNSPLHF. Here the CDR3 DNA reads TGTGCCAGCAGCCAAACAGGGGGCTCCTATAATTCACCCCTCCACTTT.